The next 28 T cell receptor beta chains were all read from a single sample in a study of CD8+ T cells in alopecia areata. Documented treatment: oral pan-JAK inhibitor, 5-10 mg twice daily. RNA was isolated and reverse transcribed to cDNA, the sequencing template. Libraries were prepared by immunoSEQ multiplex PCR; TCRdb keeps only in-frame clonotypes and omits some of them. This table has around 140,000 clones, roughly 54% appearing once. The material was CD8+ T cells sorted from blood, obtained at week 4, from a patient treated with tofacitinib. Every receptor here comes from a human donor with alopecia areata.

V is TRBV9 and J is TRBJ1-2; a possible D gene is TRBD1 (5 bases). The CDR3 is 14 residues long. Trimming removed 0 bases at V and 5 bases at J, with 11 bases between. Germline V gene data show CDR1 as SGDLS and CDR2 as YYNGEE. CDR3 sequence (DNA): TGTGCCAGCAGCGTAGGCGAGGGGACTTATGGCTACACCTTC. Protein sequence: CASSVGEGTYGYTF.

J is TRBJ2-7 and V is TRBV12-5, with a tentative D call TRBD1 (6 bases). This CDR3 is built from 14 residues. Germline assignment: CDR1 LGHNT and CDR2 FRNRAP. V was trimmed by 4 bases and J by 2 bases, leaving 12 bases between them. The CDR3 DNA is TGTGCTAGTGGTTCGGGACACCAAGCCTACGAGCAGTACTTC. This gives the protein CASGSGHQAYEQYF. Using reference TRBV12-5 and TRBJ2-7 for the parts outside the CDR3, the full variable domain is DARVTQTPRHKVTEMGQEVTMRCQPILGHNTVFWYRQTMMQGLELLAYFRNRAPLDDSGMPKDRFSAEMPDATLATLKIQPSEPRDSAVYFCASGSGHQAYEQYFGPGTRLTVT.

This clone was recorded a few times. The rearrangement joins TRBV4-1 to TRBJ1-1, with D possibly being TRBD1 (5 bases). The CDR3 sequence is 14 residues long. CDR1 is MGHRA and CDR2 is YSYEKL in the germline V gene. V lost 0 bases and J lost 8, with 13 bases in between. CDR3 DNA sequence: TGCGCCAGCAGCCAAGATATTGAGGGGTCGGAAGCTTTCTTT. Protein sequence: CASSQDIEGSEAFF.

The chain has TRBV13 and TRBJ1-1; unclear D gene. V shed 7 bases and J shed 4 bases, with 13 bases lying between them. CDR3 length: 13 amino acids. Looked up from germline, CDR1 is PRHDT and CDR2 is FYEKMQ (reference sequence). The CDR3 nucleotides read TGTGCCAGCACCATCTTGCGAGGCACTGAAGCTTTCTTT. Protein sequence: CASTILRGTEAFF.

The rearrangement uses TRBV10-2 and TRBJ1-1; D perhaps matches TRBD1 (6 bases). Germline lookup yields CDR1 WSHSY and CDR2 SAAADI. V lost 2 bases, J lost 10 bases, and 14 bases lay in between. The CDR3 runs 13 residues. The CDR3 DNA reads TGCGCCAGCAGTGAGGGGGCAGGGGAGAGAGCTTTCTTT. The encoded protein is CASSEGAGERAFF.

There are a few counts of this clone. This chain links TRBV23-1 with TRBJ1-1; 9 positions agree with TRBD1. TRBV23-1 is recorded as an ORF, its role being uncertain. The V segment lost 4 bases and the J segment 0 bases; nucleotides outside the gene matches: 12. The CDR3 consists of 18 residues. CDR3 in DNA: TGCGCCAGCAGTCTCCCCGTTGGACAGGGGCCAATGAACACTGAAGCTTTCTTT. This gives the protein CASSLPVGQGPMNTEAFF.

The chain carries TRBV9 and TRBJ2-7; D not resolved. Trimming cost V 1 base and J 5 bases, with 16 bases left between them. The germline CDR1 and CDR2 sequences are SGDLS and YYNGEE. This CDR3 is 15 amino acids long. The CDR3: CASSVRSGPRNEQYF. CDR3 in DNA: TGTGCCAGCAGCGTAAGGTCCGGTCCTCGGAACGAGCAGTACTTC.

As to this clone: Because the CDR3's place on the DNA is in doubt, the DNA is left out and the CDR3 is given as listed by TCRdb. This chain uses TRBV5-6 with TRBJ2-1; the D call of TRBD1 is as the table states it, not checked on the DNA. The CDR3 has 17 amino acids, counting both end residues. The germline CDR1 and CDR2 sequences are SGHDT and YYEEEE. CDR3 residues: CASSPSGRDRGYNEQFF.

This clone was found a few times. The rearrangement joins TRBV4-3 to TRBJ2-5; 12 bases map to TRBD2. The CDR3 is made up of 17 amino acids. V shed 8 bases and J 5 bases; nucleotides not matched to a gene: 15. Looked up from germline, CDR1 is LGHNA and CDR2 is YSLEER. CDR3 in amino acids: CASRRILAGGPGETQYF. The CDR3 DNA reads TGCGCCAGCCGCCGCATTCTAGCGGGGGGGCCTGGGGAGACCCAGTACTTC.

The J gene is TRBJ2-7, the V gene TRBV4-2; a weak D match, TRBD1 (6 bases). The CDR3 has 14 residues. Germline-derived CDR1 and CDR2 are LGHNA and YNFKEQ. Trimming stripped 0 bases from V and 6 bases from J, with 12 bases between. In DNA, the CDR3 is TGTGCCAGCAGCCAAGAGTGGGGGCTCGCCGAGCAGTACTTC. This sequence encodes CASSQEWGLAEQYF.

The rearrangement joins TRBV6-5 to TRBJ2-5, with TRBD1 matching over 7 bases. The germline CDR1 and CDR2 sequences are MNHEY and SVGAGI. This CDR3 has 13 residues. V lost 5 bases, J lost 4 bases, and 4 bases stayed unmatched. This chain's CDR3 is CASSPSGGETQYF. The CDR3 DNA follows: TGTGCCAGCAGTCCGTCAGGGGGAGAGACCCAGTACTTC.

The J gene is TRBJ2-5, the V gene TRBV6-5; D unresolved. Deletions cut 5 bases from V and 1 base from J, with 11 bases between. The germline CDR1 and CDR2 sequences are MNHEY and SVGAGI. This CDR3 has 14 residues. The CDR3 spells CASSELAVQETQYF. The CDR3 bases are TGTGCCAGCAGTGAATTGGCAGTCCAAGAGACCCAGTACTTC.

The V call is TRBV4-1, the J call TRBJ1-2; D gene ambiguous. Looked up from germline, CDR1 is MGHRA and CDR2 is YSYEKL. The CDR3 has 13 amino acids. Trimming shortened V by 2 bases and J by 4 bases, and 8 bases separated the two germline ends. The CDR3 here is CASSQHPSYGYTF. The CDR3 coding sequence is TGCGCCAGCAGCCAACACCCCAGCTATGGCTACACCTTC.

The chain has TRBV25-1 and TRBJ2-7; maybe TRBD2 (5 bases). The germline gives CDR1 MGHDK, CDR2 SYGVNS. V was shortened by 1 base and J by 2 bases, with 12 bases between the two germline ends. This CDR3 has 15 residues. The DNA for the CDR3 is TGTGCCAGCAGTGAATCACCGGGGAATCCCTACGAGCAGTACTTC. Translated, it gives CASSESPGNPYEQYF.

This clone was picked up one time. This rearrangement joins TRBV15 to TRBJ1-3, with TRBD1 as a possible D gene (5 bases). CDR3 length equals 15 residues. Trimming stripped 0 bases from V and 4 bases from J, with 10 bases between. CDR1 LNHNV and CDR2 YYDKDF come from the germline V gene (reference sequence). The CDR3 bases are TGTGCCACCAGCAGAGATCGGGGCAACGGAAACACCATATATTTT. It specifies CATSRDRGNGNTIYF.

V gene TRBV13 combines with J gene TRBJ1-1; 9 bases agree with TRBD1. Germline V CDR1 and CDR2: PRHDT, FYEKMQ (reference sequence). CDR3 length: 15 residues. After removal of 0 bases from V and 3 bases from J, the junction contained 2 bases not matched to a gene. CDR3 protein: CASSLGGTGYTEAFF. As DNA, the CDR3 is TGTGCCAGCAGCTTAGGCGGGACAGGGTACACTGAAGCTTTCTTT.

The sample holds a few counts of this clone. The rearrangement joins TRBV15 to TRBJ2-1; TRBD2 aligns across 9 bases. The CDR3 is 15 residues long. Germline trimming cut 4 bases from V and 7 bases from J; bases unmatched to any gene: 8. Germline CDR1 reads LNHNV; CDR2 reads YYDKDF (reference sequence). The CDR3 DNA follows: TGTGCCACCAGCAAGAATGCGGGGGGGCGAAATGAGCAGTTCTTC. Protein sequence: CATSKNAGGRNEQFF.

The CDR3 DNA is TGTGCCAGCAGCCCAGGGGTGAGGCTCCCTACTACCTATGGCTACACCTTC. As protein: CASSPGVRLPTTYGYTF. The chain carries TRBV9 and TRBJ1-2; the D gene is possibly TRBD1 (6 bases). Between the trimmed V and J ends, which lost 4 bases and 4 bases, there was a span of 23 bases. Germline V gene sequence: CDR1 SGDLS, CDR2 YYNGEE. The CDR3 sequence is 17 residues long.

The chain combines TRBV5-6 with TRBJ2-1, with a tentative D call TRBD2 (6 bases). Trimming removed 4 bases at V and 3 bases at J, with 17 bases between. Germline values: CDR1 SGHDT, CDR2 YYEEEE. This CDR3 has 16 residues. DNA of the CDR3: TGTGCCAGCAGCGCGGATGGAGGGGATGTCTACAATGAGCAGTTCTTC. It yields the protein CASSADGGDVYNEQFF.

The gene calls are TRBV2 and TRBJ1-2; 7 nucleotides match TRBD1. The V and J ends lost 8 bases and 1 base, in that order; junction bases with no gene match: 7. This CDR3 is built from 14 residues. Germline-derived CDR1 and CDR2 are SNHLY and FYNNEI. The CDR3 DNA follows: TGTGCCAGCCTACTCGGACAGGTTAACTATGGCTACACCTTC. Amino acids: CASLLGQVNYGYTF.

The rearrangement joins TRBV5-1 to TRBJ1-1; D remains unclear. Germline assignment: CDR1 SGHRS and CDR2 YFSETQ. The CDR3 sequence is 15 residues long. V gave up 7 bases and J gave up 1 base, with 17 bases separating them. The CDR3 region has the DNA TGCGCCAGCGCCCCGTACGATCTAACGAACACTGAAGCTTTCTTT. Amino acid sequence: CASAPYDLTNTEAFF. The variable domain in full, with the rest retrieved from reference TRBV5-1 and TRBJ1-1, is KAGVTQTPRYLIKTRGQQVTLSCSPISGHRSVSWYQQTPGQGLQFLFEYFSETQRNKGNFPGRFSGRQFSNSRSEMNVSTLELGDSALYLCASAPYDLTNTEAFFGQGTRLTVV.

This clone was counted a few times. This rearrangement joins TRBV7-9 to TRBJ1-2, with D perhaps matching TRBD1 (6 bases). Germline V gene data show CDR1 as SEHNR and CDR2 as FQNEAQ (reference sequence). The germline V and J ends were trimmed by 6 bases and 8 bases, with 22 bases remaining between them. This CDR3 region has 15 residues. The CDR3 nucleotides are TGTGCCAGCAGGTCGCCCGGGACCAGGGGAGGAGGCTACACCTTC. This encodes CASRSPGTRGGGYTF.

This sequence joins TRBV5-1 and TRBJ1-1; D remains ambiguous. The V gene's germline CDR1 is SGHRS and CDR2 YFSETQ. Between the trimmed V and J ends, which lost 3 bases and 4 bases, there was a span of 10 bases. CDR3 length: 13 amino acids. The CDR3 DNA is TGCGCCAGCAGCTCTTTGGAGGGCACTGAAGCTTTCTTT. This sequence encodes CASSSLEGTEAFF.

The V and J genes are TRBV29-1 and TRBJ2-1; 9 nucleotides agree with TRBD2. V shed 4 bases, J shed 6 bases, and the junction held 10 bases outside the gene matches. The CDR3 loop spans 15 amino acids. Germline V gene lookup returns CDR1 SQVTM and CDR2 ANQGSEA. CDR3 in amino acids: CSVAAVAGEGNEQFF. The CDR3 nucleotides read TGCAGCGTTGCGGCCGTAGCGGGGGAGGGCAATGAGCAGTTCTTC.

The gene calls are TRBV29-1 and TRBJ2-1; tentatively, D is TRBD1 (5 bases). From germline, CDR1 is SQVTM and CDR2 ANQGSEA. The CDR3 extends over 11 amino acids. Trimming pared 4 bases from V and 8 bases from J, leaving 9 bases between. CDR3 sequence (DNA): TGCAGCGTTGGTCAGGGCCATGAGCAGTTCTTC. This encodes CSVGQGHEQFF.

J is TRBJ2-5 and V is TRBV15; 8 nucleotides agree with TRBD2. This CDR3 has 12 residues. V was pared by 7 bases and J by 3 bases, with 1 base of the junction left unmatched. CDR1 is LNHNV, CDR2 YYDKDF, per germline (reference sequence). The CDR3 here is CATTGGEETQYF. Written as DNA, the CDR3 is TGTGCCACCACCGGGGGGGAAGAGACCCAGTACTTC.

The chain combines TRBV6-5 with TRBJ1-2; D ambiguous. This CDR3 spans 12 amino acids. The germline V and J ends were trimmed by 10 bases and 0 bases, with 9 bases remaining between them. In germline, CDR1 is MNHEY, CDR2 SVGAGI. CDR3 nucleotide sequence: TGTGCCACCGTCCGCGCTAACTATGGCTACACCTTC. This sequence encodes CATVRANYGYTF.

As regards this clone: The same CDR3 is also encoded by other DNA sequences in this sample. The chain has TRBV5-6 and TRBJ1-5; TRBD1 matches 7 bases. Germline CDR1 SGHDT, CDR2 YYEEEE. There are 14 residues in the CDR3. V was pared by 4 bases and J by 2 bases, with 3 bases of the junction left unmatched. The CDR3 here is CASSPGTGNQPQHF. CDR3 DNA: TGTGCCAGCAGCCCCGGGACAGGCAATCAGCCCCAGCATTTT.